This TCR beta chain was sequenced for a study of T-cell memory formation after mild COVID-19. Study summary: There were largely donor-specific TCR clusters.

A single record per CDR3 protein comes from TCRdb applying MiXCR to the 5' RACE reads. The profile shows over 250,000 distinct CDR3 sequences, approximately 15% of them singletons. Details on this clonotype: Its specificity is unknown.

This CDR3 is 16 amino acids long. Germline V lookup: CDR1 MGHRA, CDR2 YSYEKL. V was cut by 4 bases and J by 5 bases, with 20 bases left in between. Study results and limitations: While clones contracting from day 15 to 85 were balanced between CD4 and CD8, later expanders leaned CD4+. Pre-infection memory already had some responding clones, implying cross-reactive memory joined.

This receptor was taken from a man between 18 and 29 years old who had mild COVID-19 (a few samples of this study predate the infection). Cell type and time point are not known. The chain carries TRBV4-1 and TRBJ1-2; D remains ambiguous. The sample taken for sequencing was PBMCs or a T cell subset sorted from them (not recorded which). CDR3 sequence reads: CASSLGKMIGSYGYTF. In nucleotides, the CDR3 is TGCGCCAGCAGCCTAGGAAAGATGATAGGGTCGTATGGCTACACCTTC.